The 28 T cell receptor beta chains given below trace back to one sample, sequenced in a study of long-term antiretroviral therapy in people with HIV. This was the immunoSEQ v3.0 assay at survey level. Assay used: immunoSEQ multiplex PCR; TCRdb lists only in-frame clones, some missing. The top ten clones hold roughly 2.5% of a sample with tens of thousands of clones, around 93% of them seen once. The sequenced sample was unsorted PBMCs, obtained approximately 7.1 years after starting antiretroviral therapy. These receptors all stem from a man in his fifties or sixties with HIV.

V usage is TRBV9 and J usage is TRBJ2-7; 7 bases agree with TRBD1. Looked up from germline, CDR1 is SGDLS and CDR2 is YYNGEE. V trimming: 0 bases; J trimming: 2 bases; junction bases outside the gene matches: 2. The length of the CDR3 is 14 residues. This CDR3 reads CASSVGDRAYEQYF. CDR3 coding DNA: TGTGCCAGCAGCGTAGGTGACAGGGCCTACGAGCAGTACTTC.

This chain links TRBV6-5 with TRBJ2-2; 8 positions match TRBD1. V dropped 11 bases and J dropped 0; count of bases not matched to a gene: 5. CDR3 size: 14 residues. The germline V gene encodes CDR1 MNHEY and CDR2 SVGAGI. This CDR3 reads CAARQGTNTGELFF. The CDR3 DNA reads as TGTGCCGCGAGACAGGGGACGAACACCGGGGAGCTGTTTTTT.

The chain couples TRBV19 to TRBJ1-5; tentatively, D is TRBD1 (6 bases). This CDR3 has 14 amino acids. Per germline, CDR1 LNHDA and CDR2 SQIVND (reference sequence). V lost 9 bases and J lost 3, with 15 bases in between. The CDR3, as DNA: TGTGCCAGCCTTGGGACACTTCACAATCAGCCCCAGCATTTT. Translation gives CASLGTLHNQPQHF.

The chain employs TRBV5-4 and TRBJ2-5, with 8 positions matching TRBD1. The germline V gene has CDR1 SGHNT and CDR2 YYREEE (reference sequence). This CDR3 comprises 14 residues. Trimming at V came to 4 bases and at J to 1 base, leaving 3 bases not matched to a gene. The CDR3 coding sequence is TGTGCCAGCAGCGGGGGGACAGGCCAAGAGACCCAGTACTTC. Amino acids: CASSGGTGQETQYF.

The chain employs TRBV6-1 and TRBJ2-3, with TRBD1 matching over 11 bases. The V gene's germline CDR1 is MNHNS and CDR2 SASEGT. V trimming: 4 bases; J trimming: 3 bases; junction bases outside the gene matches: 12. This CDR3 comprises 18 residues. The CDR3 nucleotides read TGTGCCAGCAGTGCCCAGACCGGGACAGGGGGGAAGACAGATACGCAGTATTTT. It encodes CASSAQTGTGGKTDTQYF.

The rearrangement joins TRBV19 to TRBJ1-2; D is undetermined. This CDR3 is built from 12 residues. The V gene lost 3 bases and the J gene lost 8 bases, with 10 bases spanning the gap. CDR1 and CDR2 from the germline V gene are LNHDA and SQIVND (reference sequence). CDR3 sequence: CASSILGYGYTF. The CDR3 DNA follows: TGTGCCAGTAGTATTCTCGGTTACGGCTACACCTTC. The entire variable domain, with the rest obtained from reference TRBV19 and TRBJ1-2, is as follows: DGGITQSPKYLFRKEGQNVTLSCEQNLNHDAMYWYRQDPGQGLRLIYYSQIVNDFQKGDIAEGYSVSREKKESFPLTVTSAQKNPTAFYLCASSILGYGYTFGSGTRLTVV.

V is TRBV6-6 and J is TRBJ2-1; 14 positions agree with TRBD2. The CDR3 is made up of 14 amino acids. CDR1 is MNHNY and CDR2 is SVGAGI in the germline V gene (reference sequence). V shed 6 bases, J shed 10 bases, and the junction held 5 bases outside the gene matches. Written as DNA, the CDR3 is TGTGCCAGCAGGGGGACTAGCGGGGGAAGGGAGCAGTTCTTC. Encoded protein: CASRGTSGGREQFF.

The rearrangement links TRBV30 to TRBJ2-2; weak D call: TRBD1 (5 bases). Between the trimmed V and J ends, which lost 3 bases and 1 base, there was a span of 15 bases. Per germline, CDR1 GTSNPN and CDR2 SVGIG (reference sequence). The CDR3 totals 16 residues. The CDR3 loop reads CAWRSGVGQNTGELFF. DNA for the CDR3: TGTGCCTGGAGGAGTGGTGTCGGACAGAACACCGGGGAGCTGTTTTTT.

This sequence joins TRBV5-5 and TRBJ2-7, with D possibly called TRBD1 or TRBD2 (5 bases each). Germline CDR1 SGHKS, CDR2 YYEKEE (reference sequence). CDR3 length equals 15 residues. Trimming took 7 bases from V and 5 from J, leaving 22 bases between them. The CDR3 coding sequence is TGTGCCAGCTCCCTTCCCGGAGCGATGGGGGACGAGCAGTACTTC. Protein sequence: CASSLPGAMGDEQYF.

V usage is TRBV5-1 and J usage is TRBJ1-1; 8 positions agree with TRBD1. CDR3 length equals 14 residues. Germline V gene sequence: CDR1 SGHRS, CDR2 YFSETQ. Losses at the gene ends were 4 bases for V and 7 bases for J; bases not matched to a gene: 9. Written as DNA, the CDR3 is TGCGCCAGCAGCCGGATTACCGGGACAGGTGAAGCTTTCTTT. Translating gives CASSRITGTGEAFF.

The J gene is TRBJ2-2, the V gene TRBV9; no clear D gene. V was pared by 5 bases and J by 0 bases, with 11 bases between. The CDR3 is 15 residues long. The V gene's germline CDR1 is SGDLS and CDR2 YYNGEE. In DNA, the CDR3 is TGTGCCAGCAGGTCAAGGGTAGCGAACACCGGGGAGCTGTTTTTT. Translating gives CASRSRVANTGELFF.

J is TRBJ2-3 and V is TRBV10-3; D gene unclear. The germline V gene encodes CDR1 ENHRY and CDR2 SYGVKD. Trimming removed 4 bases at V and 0 bases at J, with 5 bases between. The CDR3 loop spans 13 amino acids. The CDR3 here is CAISGNSTDTQYF. CDR3 sequence (DNA): TGTGCCATCAGTGGCAATAGCACAGATACGCAGTATTTT.

The chain uses TRBV29-1 and TRBJ2-7, with D tentatively TRBD2 (7 bases). CDR1 and CDR2 from the germline V gene are SQVTM and ANQGSEA. The CDR3 loop spans 13 amino acids. Trimming removed 7 bases at V and 6 bases at J, with 19 bases between. CDR3 protein: CSGGTGGWAEQYF. The DNA of the CDR3 is TGCAGCGGGGGTACGGGGGGCTGGGCCGAGCAGTACTTC.

This chain connects TRBV7-6 to TRBJ1-5, with D hard to call. V lost 0 bases to trimming and J lost 5 bases, with 8 bases between them. The CDR3 has 14 amino acids. In germline, CDR1 is SGHVS, CDR2 FNYEAQ. As DNA, the CDR3 is TGTGCCAGCAGCTTAGCGGCCCCGGATCAGCCCCAGCATTTT. Amino acids: CASSLAAPDQPQHF.

V is TRBV15 and J is TRBJ1-2, with 8 bases lining up with TRBD1. Germline CDR1 LNHNV, CDR2 YYDKDF (reference sequence). The CDR3 is made up of 19 amino acids. The trim removed 3 bases at V and 5 bases at J, leaving 20 bases unmatched. CDR3 DNA: TGTGCCACCAGCAGCCACTACCCCGTCCCGGGACAGGTTTCATATGGCTACACCTTC. It translates to CATSSHYPVPGQVSYGYTF.

The chain joins TRBV21-1 to TRBJ2-7; TRBD2, as called in the table, went unchecked against the DNA. TRBV21-1 is deemed a pseudogene. CDR3 length equals 13 residues. The CDR3 DNA reads TGTGCCATCTCGACTAGACGAATCTACGAGCAGTACTTC. Protein: CAISTRRIYEQYF.

V is TRBV29-1 and J is TRBJ1-4; D gene ambiguous. V was pared by 5 bases and J by 8 bases, with 9 bases between. The CDR3 runs 11 residues. Germline CDR1 is SQVTM and CDR2 is ANQGSEA. In nucleotides, the CDR3 is TGCAGCGTTAGTTTGGGGGAAAAACTGTTTTTT. Translated: CSVSLGEKLFF.

CDR3 DNA: TGCGCCAGCAGCGCACAGGGAGGACCTGAAGCTTTCTTT. Encoded protein: CASSAQGGPEAFF. This chain uses TRBV5-1 with TRBJ1-1; D is possibly TRBD1 (6 bases). The CDR3 contains 13 residues. The germline gives CDR1 SGHRS, CDR2 YFSETQ. The V end was cut by 4 bases, the J end by 6 bases, with 13 bases between.

The rearrangement joins TRBV9 to TRBJ1-1; 8 bases fit TRBD1. Germline values: CDR1 SGDLS, CDR2 YYNGEE. This CDR3 has 14 amino acids. Trimming cost V 4 bases and J 5 bases; bases outside gene matches: 7. The CDR3, as DNA: TGTGCCAGCAGCTCACAGGGGGTTGGGACTGAAGCTTTCTTT. This translates into CASSSQGVGTEAFF.

V and J are TRBV28 and TRBJ2-7; D is unclear. Germline V gene data show CDR1 as MDHEN and CDR2 as SYDVKM. V lost 0 bases and J 1 base, leaving 7 bases between the germline ends. This CDR3 is built from 14 residues. CDR3 bases: TGTGCCAGCAGTTTATGGCCTGGATCCTACGAGCAGTACTTC. It codes for CASSLWPGSYEQYF.

The chain has TRBV7-2 and TRBJ1-1; D gene unclear. The CDR3 runs 11 residues. Germline loops: CDR1 SGHTA, CDR2 FQGNSA. The V and J ends lost 5 bases and 3 bases respectively, with 4 bases between them. Here the CDR3 reads CASSADTEAFF. The CDR3 DNA sequence: TGTGCCAGCAGCGCGGACACTGAAGCTTTCTTT. Drawing the rest from reference TRBV7-2 and TRBJ1-1, the complete variable domain is GAGVSQSPSNKVTEKGKDVELRCDPISGHTALYWYRQSLGQGLEFLIYFQGNSAPDKSGLPSDRFSAERTGGSVSTLTIQRTQQEDSAVYLCASSADTEAFFGQGTRLTVV.

This clone has just one count. The rearrangement joins TRBV4-3 to TRBJ1-4, with unresolved D. Germline-derived CDR1 and CDR2 are LGHNA and YSLEER. The V end was cut by 0 bases, the J end by 8 bases, with 10 bases between. The CDR3 is 14 amino acids. CDR3 bases: TGCGCCAGCAGCCAAGATCCGAGCGGGGAAAAACTGTTTTTT. This encodes CASSQDPSGEKLFF.

The chain recombines TRBV9 with TRBJ1-2, with D maybe TRBD1 (5 bases). The CDR3 sequence is 12 residues long. The V and J ends lost 4 bases and 8 bases respectively, with 12 bases between them. Germline V gives CDR1 SGDLS, CDR2 YYNGEE. The DNA for the CDR3 is TGTGCCAGCAGCAAGAGGGGTGAGGGCTACACCTTC. Its translation: CASSKRGEGYTF.

With respect to this clone: Because it lacks the conserved phenylalanine or tryptophan at the end, this CDR3 is likely a read error. The DNA is omitted, as the CDR3 cannot be located on it reliably, and the CDR3 follows TCRdb's listing. V is TRBV10-3 and J is TRBJ1-2; TRBD1, the table's D call, was not compared with the DNA. Germline CDR1 reads ENHRY; CDR2 reads SYGVKD. The CDR3 is 13 residues long, counting both termini. This chain's CDR3 is CAISDSGTGSVIR.

The CDR3 reads CASSIETGDTEAFF. The CDR3, as DNA: TGTGCCAGTAGTATAGAGACAGGGGACACTGAAGCTTTCTTT. The chain recombines TRBV19 with TRBJ1-1; 8 positions match TRBD1. The V segment lost 0 bases and the J segment 3 bases; nucleotides outside the gene matches: 0. CDR3 size: 14 residues. Germline-derived CDR1 and CDR2 are LNHDA and SQIVND (reference sequence).

The genes are TRBV11-1 and TRBJ1-1, with 7 bases lining up with TRBD1. The CDR3 is 15 residues long. The junction had 8 bases not matched to a gene; V was cut back by 6 bases and J by 1 base. Germline V CDR1 and CDR2: SGHAT, FQDESV (reference sequence). The CDR3, as DNA: TGTGCCAGCAGAGGCTACAGGGGAGGGAACACTGAAGCTTTCTTT. This translates into CASRGYRGGNTEAFF.

The rearrangement links TRBV6-1 to TRBJ1-2, with unresolved D. V was clipped by 3 bases and J by 8 bases, with 10 bases between them. Germline CDR1 reads MNHNS; CDR2 reads SASEGT. This CDR3 comprises 12 residues. The CDR3 here is CASSDRYSGYTF. CDR3 sequence (DNA): TGTGCCAGCAGTGACAGGTATTCCGGCTACACCTTC.

V gene TRBV5-1 combines with J gene TRBJ2-2; no definite D call. Germline loops: CDR1 SGHRS, CDR2 YFSETQ. V was clipped by 4 bases and J by 5 bases, with 9 bases between them. The CDR3 spans 13 residues. CDR3 coding DNA: TGCGCCAGCAGCCATGACGGGACCGGGGAGCTGTTTTTT. This codes for CASSHDGTGELFF.